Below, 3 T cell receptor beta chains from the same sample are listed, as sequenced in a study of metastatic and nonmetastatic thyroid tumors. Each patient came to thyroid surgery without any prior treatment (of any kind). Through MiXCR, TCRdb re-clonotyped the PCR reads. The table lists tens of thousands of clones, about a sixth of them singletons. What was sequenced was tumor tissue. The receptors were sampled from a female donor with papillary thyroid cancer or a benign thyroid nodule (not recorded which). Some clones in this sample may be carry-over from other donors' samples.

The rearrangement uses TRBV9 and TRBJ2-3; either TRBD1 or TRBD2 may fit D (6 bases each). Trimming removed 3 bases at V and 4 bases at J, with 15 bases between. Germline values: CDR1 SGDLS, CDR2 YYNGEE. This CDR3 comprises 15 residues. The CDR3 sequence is CASSAGGGSSDTQYF. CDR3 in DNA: TGTGCCAGCAGCGCCGGAGGGGGTAGCTCAGATACGCAGTATTTT.

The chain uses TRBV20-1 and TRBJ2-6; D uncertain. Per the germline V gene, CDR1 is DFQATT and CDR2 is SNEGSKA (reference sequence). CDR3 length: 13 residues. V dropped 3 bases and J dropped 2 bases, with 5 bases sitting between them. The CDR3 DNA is TGCAGTGCTAGTTTGGCTGGGGCCAACGTCCTGACTTTC. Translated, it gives CSASLAGANVLTF.

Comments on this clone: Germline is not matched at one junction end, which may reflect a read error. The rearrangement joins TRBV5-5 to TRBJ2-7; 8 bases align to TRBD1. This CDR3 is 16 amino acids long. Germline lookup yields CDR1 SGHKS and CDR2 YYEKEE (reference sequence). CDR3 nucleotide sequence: TGTGCCATCAGCTTGGGGACAGGCCGTACCCCTTACGATCAGTACTTC. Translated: CAISLGTGRTPYDQYF.